The rows below give T cell receptor beta chains drawn from one sample of a study of cytomegalovirus exposure and HLA in healthy donors. This table comes from immunoSEQ multiplex PCR, and its TCRdb copy is limited to in-frame clones, with some not included. The sample contains 130,000 to 150,000 clones, over 65% of which appear only once. The sample taken for sequencing was PBMCs. The origin of the receptors is a man aged 35 to 55 in good health and CMV-seropositive. Each CDR3 is given with its conserved first and last residue. A D gene is named only where the DNA matches it firmly. Part of the rows lack a size; the others show once, few, many or a class for expanded clones.

CDR3aa: CASSQAGSTYEQYF
CDR3nt: TGCGCCAGCAGCCAAGCCGGGTCCACCTACGAGCAGTACTTC
j_gene: TRBJ2-7
abundance: few
v_gene: TRBV4-1
d_gene: -

CDR3aa: CASSFSGVQETQYF
CDR3nt: TGTGCCAGCAGCTTTTCGGGGGTCCAAGAGACCCAGTACTTC
j_gene: TRBJ2-5
abundance: -
v_gene: TRBV5-4
d_gene: -

CDR3aa: CASSMGGLTSGQETQYF
CDR3nt: TGCGCCAGCAGCATGGGTGGGTTGACTAGCGGTCAAGAGACCCAGTACTTC
j_gene: TRBJ2-5
abundance: -
v_gene: TRBV5-1
d_gene: TRBD2

CDR3aa: CASSFEGTGANVLTF
CDR3nt: TGCGCCAGCAGCTTTGAGGGTACTGGGGCCAACGTCCTGACTTTC
j_gene: TRBJ2-6
abundance: -
v_gene: TRBV5-1
d_gene: -

CDR3aa: CASSPPGGSRYVQYF
CDR3nt: TGTGCCAGCAGTCCCCCTGGGGGGTCTCGGTACGTGCAGTACTTC
j_gene: TRBJ2-7
abundance: -
v_gene: TRBV28
d_gene: -

CDR3aa: CASSAGTSGREQYF
CDR3nt: TGTGCCAGCTCAGCGGGGACTAGCGGGAGAGAGCAGTACTTC
j_gene: TRBJ2-7
abundance: -
v_gene: TRBV18
d_gene: TRBD2

CDR3aa: CASSLYQGNYGYTF
CDR3nt: TGTGCCAGCAGTTTATATCAGGGTAACTATGGCTACACCTTC
j_gene: TRBJ1-2
abundance: once
v_gene: TRBV27
d_gene: -

CDR3aa: CASSLELAGNNEQFF
CDR3nt: TGTGCCAGCAGCTTAGAACTAGCGGGGAACAATGAGCAGTTCTTC
j_gene: TRBJ2-1
abundance: -
v_gene: TRBV7-9
d_gene: TRBD2

CDR3aa: CASRGDRGRLNEQFF
CDR3nt: TGTGCCAGCAGAGGTGACAGGGGGCGCTTAAATGAGCAGTTCTTC
j_gene: TRBJ2-1
abundance: -
v_gene: TRBV27
d_gene: TRBD1

CDR3aa: CASRGQGLWTEAFF
CDR3nt: TGTGCCAGCAGGGGACAGGGCTTATGGACTGAAGCTTTCTTT
j_gene: TRBJ1-1
abundance: -
v_gene: TRBV6-5
d_gene: TRBD1

CDR3aa: CAIRLAASTDTQYF
CDR3nt: TGTGCCATACGACTAGCAGCTAGCACAGATACGCAGTATTTT
j_gene: TRBJ2-3
abundance: -
v_gene: TRBV10-3
d_gene: TRBD2

CDR3aa: CASSLIGGSSYEQYF
CDR3nt: TGTGCCAGCAGTTTAATCGGCGGGAGCTCCTACGAGCAGTACTTC
j_gene: TRBJ2-7
abundance: -
v_gene: TRBV27
d_gene: TRBD2

CDR3aa: CASSPTGRNSPLHF
CDR3nt: TGTGCCAGTAGTCCGACAGGGAGGAATTCACCCCTCCACTTT
j_gene: TRBJ1-6
abundance: -
v_gene: TRBV19
d_gene: TRBD1

CDR3aa: CATSRPYSPETQYF
CDR3nt: TGTGCCACCAGCCGGCCGTACAGCCCAGAGACCCAGTACTTC
j_gene: TRBJ2-5
abundance: -
v_gene: TRBV15
d_gene: -

CDR3aa: CASSYRLDFPNTGELFF
CDR3nt: TGTGCCAGCAGCTACCGTCTCGACTTTCCGAACACCGGGGAGCTGTTTTTT
j_gene: TRBJ2-2
abundance: -
v_gene: TRBV9
d_gene: -

CDR3aa: CASSALGSRDTQYF
CDR3nt: TGTGCCAGCAGCGCCCTAGGAAGCCGCGATACGCAGTATTTT
j_gene: TRBJ2-3
abundance: -
v_gene: TRBV9
d_gene: -

CDR3aa: CASSKGGVRDKGEKLFF
CDR3nt: TGTGCCAGCAGCAAAGGTGGCGTCAGGGACAAAGGCGAAAAACTGTTTTTT
j_gene: TRBJ1-4
abundance: -
v_gene: TRBV21-1
d_gene: -

CDR3aa: CASSPRQDTEAFF
CDR3nt: TGTGCCAGCTCACCGCGACAGGACACTGAAGCTTTCTTT
j_gene: TRBJ1-1
abundance: -
v_gene: TRBV18
d_gene: -

CDR3aa: CASSFRDSFYGYTF
CDR3nt: TGTGCCAGCAGTTTCCGGGACTCTTTCTATGGCTACACCTTC
j_gene: TRBJ1-2
abundance: few
v_gene: TRBV27
d_gene: -

CDR3aa: CASSPRTGAPIGELFF
CDR3nt: TGTGCCAGCTCACCAAGGACAGGGGCCCCCATCGGGGAGCTGTTTTTT
j_gene: TRBJ2-2
abundance: -
v_gene: TRBV18
d_gene: TRBD1

CDR3aa: CASRSEGDTEAFF
CDR3nt: TGTGCCAGCAGGAGTGAGGGCGACACTGAAGCTTTCTTT
j_gene: TRBJ1-1
abundance: -
v_gene: TRBV6-5
d_gene: -

CDR3aa: CASRKQANEKLFF
CDR3nt: TGTGCCAGCAGAAAACAGGCGAATGAAAAACTGTTTTTT
j_gene: TRBJ1-4
abundance: -
v_gene: TRBV6-5
d_gene: -

CDR3aa: CASSLSPAGPQETQYF
CDR3nt: TGTGCCAGCAGTTTATCCCCGGCGGGGCCCCAAGAGACCCAGTACTTC
j_gene: TRBJ2-5
abundance: -
v_gene: TRBV27
d_gene: -

CDR3aa: CASSETTVINEKLFF
CDR3nt: TGTGCCAGCAGTGAAACAACAGTGATTAATGAAAAACTGTTTTTT
j_gene: TRBJ1-4
abundance: -
v_gene: TRBV6-1
d_gene: -

CDR3aa: CASSRIGQGARNEQFF
CDR3nt: TGTGCCAGCAGCCGAATTGGACAGGGGGCTCGCAATGAGCAGTTCTTC
j_gene: TRBJ2-1
abundance: -
v_gene: TRBV7-6
d_gene: TRBD1

CDR3aa: CASSDGGTGSYEQYF
CDR3nt: TGTGCCAGCAGTGACGGAGGGACAGGATCCTACGAGCAGTACTTC
j_gene: TRBJ2-7
abundance: -
v_gene: TRBV2
d_gene: TRBD1

CDR3aa: CASSIKGADGYTF
CDR3nt: TGTGCCAGTAGTATTAAAGGGGCGGATGGCTACACCTTC
j_gene: TRBJ1-2
abundance: -
v_gene: TRBV19
d_gene: -

CDR3aa: CASSYHTGVTEAFF
CDR3nt: TGTGCCAGCAGTTACCACACAGGGGTCACTGAAGCTTTCTTT
j_gene: TRBJ1-1
abundance: -
v_gene: TRBV6-5
d_gene: TRBD1

CDR3aa: CASSYTSGGSTDTQYF
CDR3nt: TGTGCCAGCAGTTACACTAGCGGTGGGAGCACAGATACGCAGTATTTT
j_gene: TRBJ2-3
abundance: -
v_gene: TRBV6-5
d_gene: TRBD2

CDR3aa: CASTHTGGYTF
CDR3nt: TGTGCCAGCACCCATACGGGGGGCTACACCTTC
j_gene: TRBJ1-2
abundance: few
v_gene: TRBV7-9
d_gene: -

CDR3aa: CAWSVPGSADRGGYGYTF
CDR3nt: TGTGCCTGGAGTGTACCAGGGAGTGCCGACCGGGGGGGGTATGGCTACACCTTC
j_gene: TRBJ1-2
abundance: -
v_gene: TRBV30
d_gene: -

CDR3aa: CATSRGVSANHGYTF
CDR3nt: TGTGCCACCAGCAGAGGAGTATCCGCTAACCATGGCTACACCTTC
j_gene: TRBJ1-2
abundance: -
v_gene: TRBV15
d_gene: -

CDR3aa: CASSPTSGRVETQYF
CDR3nt: TGTGCCAGCAGCCCCACTAGCGGGAGGGTAGAGACCCAGTACTTC
j_gene: TRBJ2-5
abundance: -
v_gene: TRBV7-9
d_gene: TRBD2

CDR3aa: CASSINPGLAGGTDTQYF
CDR3nt: TGTGCCAGCAGCATAAATCCCGGACTAGCGGGAGGAACAGATACGCAGTATTTT
j_gene: TRBJ2-3
abundance: -
v_gene: TRBV9
d_gene: TRBD2

CDR3aa: CASSNRDLTYEQYF
CDR3nt: TGTGCCAGTAGTAACAGGGATCTTACCTACGAGCAGTACTTC
j_gene: TRBJ2-7
abundance: -
v_gene: TRBV19
d_gene: -

CDR3aa: CASSRNRGGEKLFF
CDR3nt: TGTGCCAGCAGTCGGAACAGGGGAGGTGAAAAACTGTTTTTT
j_gene: TRBJ1-4
abundance: few
v_gene: TRBV6-5
d_gene: TRBD1

CDR3aa: CASSLAGAVDVF
CDR3nt: TGTGCCAGCAGCTTAGCGGGGGCGGTGGATGTCTTC
j_gene: TRBJ2-1
abundance: -
v_gene: TRBV7-8
d_gene: -

CDR3aa: CASSLGQGGSYGYTF
CDR3nt: TGTGCCAGCAGCTTAGGTCAGGGAGGAAGCTATGGCTACACCTTC
j_gene: TRBJ1-2
abundance: -
v_gene: TRBV7-9
d_gene: -

CDR3aa: CATPLLRSSHGELFF
CDR3nt: TGTGCCACCCCCCTTCTGAGGAGCAGCCACGGGGAGCTGTTTTTT
j_gene: TRBJ2-2
abundance: -
v_gene: TRBV6-5
d_gene: -

CDR3aa: CAWSPIATLSYEQYF
CDR3nt: TGTGCCTGGAGTCCGATAGCGACTCTCTCCTACGAGCAGTACTTC
j_gene: TRBJ2-7
abundance: -
v_gene: TRBV30
d_gene: -

CDR3aa: CASSLVSGSEQYF
CDR3nt: TGTGCCAGCAGCTTAGTGTCAGGAAGCGAGCAGTACTTC
j_gene: TRBJ2-7
abundance: -
v_gene: TRBV7-9
d_gene: -

CDR3aa: CAISASGQLEQYF
CDR3nt: TGTGCCATCAGTGCTAGTGGACAGCTAGAGCAGTACTTC
j_gene: TRBJ2-7
abundance: -
v_gene: TRBV10-3
d_gene: -

CDR3aa: CASSSTAINTEAFF
CDR3nt: TGTGCCAGCAGCTCGACAGCGATCAACACTGAAGCTTTCTTT
j_gene: TRBJ1-1
abundance: few
v_gene: TRBV7-9
d_gene: -

CDR3aa: CAWSEGGKTYEQYF
CDR3nt: TGTGCCTGGAGTGAGGGGGGGAAGACCTACGAGCAGTACTTC
j_gene: TRBJ2-7
abundance: -
v_gene: TRBV30
d_gene: -